This TCR beta chain appears in the sequencing data of a study of early T cells in non-severe SARS-CoV-2 infection. From germline, CDR1 is LGHNA and CDR2 YNFKEQ. Trimming shortened V by 3 bases and J by 0 bases, and 9 bases separated the two germline ends. This CDR3 is 16 amino acids long. The library protocol tagged individual cDNA molecules with unique molecular identifiers. TCRdb fed the 5' RACE reads into MiXCR, producing one record per CDR3 protein. The sample has approximately 79,000 distinct CDR3 sequences, about 12% seen once. This receptor was taken from an adult who was a healthcare worker with PCR-confirmed SARS-CoV-2 infection or an uninfected control (not recorded which). V gene TRBV4-2 combines with J gene TRBJ2-6, with D uncertain. The sequenced sample consisted of whole blood. CDR3 nucleotide sequence: TGTGCCAGCAGCCAGGGCAGCATCTCTGGGGCCAACGTCCTGACTTTC. Protein: CASSQGSISGANVLTF.